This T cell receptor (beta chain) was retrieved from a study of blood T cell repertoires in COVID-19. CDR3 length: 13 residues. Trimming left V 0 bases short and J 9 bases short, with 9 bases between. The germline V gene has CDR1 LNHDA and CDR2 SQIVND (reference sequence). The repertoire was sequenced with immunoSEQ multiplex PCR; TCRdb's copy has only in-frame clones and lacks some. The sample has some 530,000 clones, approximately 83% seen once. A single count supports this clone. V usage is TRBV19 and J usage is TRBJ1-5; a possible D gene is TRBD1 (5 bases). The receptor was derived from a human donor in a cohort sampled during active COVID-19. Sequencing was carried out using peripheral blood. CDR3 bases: TGTGCCAGTAGTATAGACGCGGGGCCGCCCCAGCATTTT. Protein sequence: CASSIDAGPPQHF.